The sequence of this T cell receptor (beta chain) was determined in a study of blood T cell repertoires in COVID-19. CDR3 size: 16 residues. The germline V gene encodes CDR1 SGHRS and CDR2 YFSETQ. Trimming cost V 4 bases and J 2 bases; bases outside gene matches: 7. TCRdb's copy holds only in-frame clones and misses some; the assay was immunoSEQ multiplex PCR. This table holds 80,000 or so clones, under 90% found once. The clonotype comes from an elderly man with acute or convalescent COVID-19. This chain uses TRBV5-1 with TRBJ2-2, with 8 nucleotides matching TRBD2. The sequencing sample was made of peripheral blood. The chain's CDR3 is CASSPRTSSNTGELFF. CDR3 in DNA: TGCGCCAGCAGCCCCCGGACTAGCTCAAACACCGGGGAGCTGTTTTTT. Full variable domain (remainder filled in from reference TRBV5-1 and TRBJ2-2): KAGVTQTPRYLIKTRGQQVTLSCSPISGHRSVSWYQQTPGQGLQFLFEYFSETQRNKGNFPGRFSGRQFSNSRSEMNVSTLELGDSALYLCASSPRTSSNTGELFFGEGSRLTVL.